Listed here are 22 T cell receptor beta chains from one sample, sequenced in a study of cytomegalovirus exposure and HLA in healthy donors. Sequencing was performed with immunoSEQ multiplex PCR; in TCRdb, only in-frame clones are kept and a portion is missing. The sample contains under 150,000 clones, around 86% of which appear only once. The source material was PBMCs. These receptors all come from a man younger than 35 in good health and CMV-seropositive.

This clone was recorded only once. The rearrangement joins TRBV5-4 to TRBJ2-5; the D gene is possibly TRBD2 (5 bases). The CDR3 is 14 residues long. Germline V gene data show CDR1 as SGHNT and CDR2 as YYREEE (reference sequence). With 6 bases removed from V and 4 bases from J, the gap between germline ends came to 16 bases. DNA of the CDR3: TGTGCCAGCAAGTTTGAGAGGGCTACAGAGACCCAGTACTTC. It specifies CASKFERATETQYF.

The CDR3 protein is CASSLRQVGSQPQHF. As DNA, the CDR3 is TGTGCCAGCAGCTTGAGGCAGGTCGGCAGTCAGCCCCAGCATTTT. The V call is TRBV5-8, the J call TRBJ1-5; D is undetermined. CDR1 and CDR2 from the germline V gene are SGHTS and YDEGEE. With 1 base removed from V and 6 bases from J, the gap between germline ends came to 14 bases. CDR3 length equals 15 residues.

Here the CDR3 DNA reads TGTGCCAGCAGCTATCCCAGGGCAGATACGCAGTATTTT. Protein sequence: CASSYPRADTQYF. The V call is TRBV7-2, the J call TRBJ2-3, with D possibly TRBD1 on 5 matching bases. This CDR3 spans 13 amino acids. V was cut by 4 bases and J by 4 bases, with 9 bases left in between. Looked up from germline, CDR1 is SGHTA and CDR2 is FQGNSA.

This sequence joins TRBV18 and TRBJ2-7; a possible D gene is TRBD1 (6 bases). This CDR3 has 14 amino acids. V was trimmed by 1 base and J by 2 bases, leaving 9 bases between them. Germline CDR1 reads KGHSH; CDR2 reads LQKENI. This CDR3 reads CASSPQGETYEQYF. The CDR3 DNA sequence: TGTGCCAGCTCACCACAGGGGGAGACCTACGAGCAGTACTTC.

This clone is a singleton in its sample. The gene calls are TRBV30 and TRBJ2-1; 9 bases are shared with TRBD1. V trimming: 3 bases; J trimming: 9 bases; junction bases outside the gene matches: 12. The germline V gene encodes CDR1 GTSNPN and CDR2 SVGIG (reference sequence). This CDR3 region has 15 residues. The chain's CDR3 is CAWSGTGQGWGEQFF. CDR3 coding DNA: TGTGCCTGGAGCGGAACCGGACAGGGGTGGGGTGAGCAGTTCTTC. Full variable domain (rest looked up from reference TRBV30 and TRBJ2-1): SQTIHQWPATLVQPVGSPLSLECTVEGTSNPNLYWYRQAAGRGLQLLFYSVGIGQISSEVPQNLSASRPQDRQFILSSKKLLLSDSGFYLCAWSGTGQGWGEQFFGPGTRLTVL.

This rearrangement joins TRBV6-5 to TRBJ1-2; 8 positions match TRBD1. Unmatched junction bases numbered 14, after V lost 10 bases and J lost 4 bases. This CDR3 is 15 amino acids long. Germline-derived CDR1 and CDR2 are MNHEY and SVGAGI. CDR3 amino acids: CATTTPGQAVYGYTF. CDR3 DNA sequence: TGTGCCACTACTACTCCGGGACAGGCGGTCTATGGCTACACCTTC.

J is TRBJ1-1 and V is TRBV30, with D maybe TRBD1 (6 bases). The germline V gene encodes CDR1 GTSNPN and CDR2 SVGIG (reference sequence). The germline V and J ends were trimmed by 2 bases and 3 bases, with 10 bases remaining between them. This CDR3 spans 13 amino acids. The CDR3: CAWSLGGHTEAFF. CDR3 coding DNA: TGTGCCTGGAGTCTAGGGGGACACACTGAAGCTTTCTTT.

The V call is TRBV29-1, the J call TRBJ2-7, with D perhaps matching TRBD1 (6 bases). In germline, CDR1 is SQVTM, CDR2 ANQGSEA. Between the trimmed V and J ends, which lost 6 bases and 4 bases, there was a span of 10 bases. The CDR3 covers 11 residues. The CDR3 DNA reads TGCAGCGTACTACAGGGTTACGAGCAGTACTTC. Its translation is CSVLQGYEQYF.

The chain links TRBV2 to TRBJ1-5, with 10 positions matching TRBD1. J was trimmed by 6 bases and V by 1 base; bases with no gene match: 0. The CDR3 has 14 amino acids. The V gene's germline CDR1 is SNHLY and CDR2 FYNNEI. CDR3 bases: TGTGCCAGCAGTGAAGGACAGGGGGCTCAGCCCCAGCATTTT. The encoded protein is CASSEGQGAQPQHF.

The V gene is TRBV18, the J gene TRBJ2-3, with D uncertain. CDR3 length equals 15 residues. V shed 6 bases and J shed 0 bases, with 13 bases lying between them. Germline CDR1 is KGHSH and CDR2 is LQKENI. CDR3 sequence: CASSSLVQSTDTQYF. The DNA for the CDR3 is TGTGCCAGCTCCTCCCTTGTCCAGAGCACAGATACGCAGTATTTT.

J is TRBJ1-1 and V is TRBV7-9; 10 bases match TRBD1. CDR1 and CDR2 (germline): SEHNR, FQNEAQ (reference sequence). The CDR3 length is 13 residues. Losses at the gene ends were 5 bases for V and 6 bases for J; bases not matched to a gene: 3. In DNA form, the CDR3 reads TGTGCCAGCAGCCGGGGACAGGGGTCTGAAGCTTTCTTT. Amino acids: CASSRGQGSEAFF.

This chain connects TRBV11-2 to TRBJ2-7; 11 bases line up with TRBD2. V trimming: 4 bases; J trimming: 5 bases; junction bases outside the gene matches: 7. The CDR3 runs to 15 residues. Germline V CDR1 and CDR2: SGHAT, FQNNGV. The CDR3 protein is CASSSTSGSVNEQYF. The CDR3, as DNA: TGTGCCAGCAGCTCTACTAGCGGGAGCGTAAACGAGCAGTACTTC.

This rearrangement joins TRBV7-9 to TRBJ2-3; D ambiguous. The V end was cut by 2 bases, the J end by 6 bases, with 6 bases between. The CDR3 is made up of 12 amino acids. The germline V gene encodes CDR1 SEHNR and CDR2 FQNEAQ (reference sequence). CDR3 sequence reads: CASSLSPDTQYF. DNA for the CDR3: TGTGCCAGCAGCTTATCCCCGGATACGCAGTATTTT.

The gene calls are TRBV6-5 and TRBJ2-6; D remains ambiguous. With 0 bases removed from V and 4 bases from J, the gap between germline ends came to 10 bases. The CDR3 consists of 16 residues. The germline V gene has CDR1 MNHEY and CDR2 SVGAGI. CDR3: CASSYSISSGANVLTF. The CDR3 bases are TGTGCCAGCAGTTACTCGATCAGTTCAGGGGCCAACGTCCTGACTTTC.

The CDR3 DNA is TGCAGCGTTGTGCGTGACAGGGTCTATGGCTACACCTTC. It is translated as CSVVRDRVYGYTF. The V and J genes are TRBV29-1 and TRBJ1-2; 7 nucleotides line up with TRBD1. In germline, CDR1 is SQVTM, CDR2 ANQGSEA. The CDR3 is 13 amino acids. Trimming cost V 4 bases and J 4 bases; bases outside gene matches: 6.

The chain is built from TRBV5-6 and TRBJ1-1; 7 bases line up with TRBD1. The CDR3 is 14 amino acids. In germline, CDR1 is SGHDT, CDR2 YYEEEE. V lost 2 bases, J lost 1 base, and 2 bases stayed unmatched. The DNA of the CDR3 is TGTGCCAGCAGCTTAGGGGGCACGAACACTGAAGCTTTCTTT. Protein: CASSLGGTNTEAFF.

The J gene is TRBJ1-5, the V gene TRBV7-8; 9 nucleotides match TRBD1. The V and J ends lost 4 bases and 7 bases, in that order; junction bases with no gene match: 5. The germline V gene has CDR1 SGHVS and CDR2 FQNEAQ. This CDR3 comprises 14 residues. This CDR3 is CASSSTGGRQPQHF. The CDR3 DNA reads TGTGCCAGCAGCTCGACAGGGGGTAGACAGCCCCAGCATTTT.

The chain is built from TRBV11-2 and TRBJ1-3, with D uncertain. CDR1 is SGHAT, CDR2 FQNNGV, per germline. Trimming took 5 bases from V and 0 from J, leaving 11 bases between them. The CDR3 contains 15 residues. Here the CDR3 DNA reads TGTGCCAGCAGCCTAGGACGGAGCTCTGGAAACACCATATATTTT. Amino acids: CASSLGRSSGNTIYF.

This sequence joins TRBV28 and TRBJ2-7; TRBD1 might be the D (6 bases). Germline V lookup: CDR1 MDHEN, CDR2 SYDVKM. The CDR3 extends over 14 amino acids. Trimming removed 6 bases at V and 5 bases at J, with 17 bases between. The CDR3 DNA reads TGTGCCAGCAGGCCTACAGGGTCGCGAAACGAGCAGTACTTC. This gives the protein CASRPTGSRNEQYF.

The CDR3 DNA follows: TGTGCCAGCACGTCCTGGGACAGACCTTACGAGCAGTACTTC. Translated, it gives CASTSWDRPYEQYF. The chain couples TRBV6-5 to TRBJ2-7, with 7 positions matching TRBD1. V lost 7 bases and J lost 4; bases outside the gene matches: 10. The germline V gene has CDR1 MNHEY and CDR2 SVGAGI. The CDR3 is made up of 14 amino acids.

A single count supports this clone. The chain combines TRBV19 with TRBJ2-5; D call uncertain. The V gene lost 1 base and the J gene lost 4 bases, with 7 bases spanning the gap. Germline CDR1 and CDR2: LNHDA and SQIVND (reference sequence). The CDR3 loop spans 13 amino acids. The CDR3 coding sequence is TGTGCCAGTAGTATAGCCCCCCTAGAGACCCAGTACTTC. Its translation: CASSIAPLETQYF.

The rearrangement joins TRBV2 to TRBJ2-5, with TRBD2 identical over 7 bases. Germline loops: CDR1 SNHLY, CDR2 FYNNEI. Trimming at V came to 5 bases and at J to 2 bases, leaving 11 bases not matched to a gene. The CDR3 totals 16 residues. The CDR3 nucleotides read TGTGCCAGCAGTCCAACCTACACTAGCGAACAAGAGACCCAGTACTTC. Translation: CASSPTYTSEQETQYF.